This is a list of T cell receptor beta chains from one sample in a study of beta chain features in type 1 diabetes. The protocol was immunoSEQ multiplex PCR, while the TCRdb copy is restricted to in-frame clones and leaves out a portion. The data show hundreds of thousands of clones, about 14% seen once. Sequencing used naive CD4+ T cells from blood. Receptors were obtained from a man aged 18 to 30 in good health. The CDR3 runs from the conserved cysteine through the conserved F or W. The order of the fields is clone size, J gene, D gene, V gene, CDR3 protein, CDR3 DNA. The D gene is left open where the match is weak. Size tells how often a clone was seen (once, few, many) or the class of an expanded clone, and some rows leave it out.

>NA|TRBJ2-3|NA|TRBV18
CASSQIHVTDTQYF
TGTGCCAGCTCACAAATCCATGTAACAGATACGCAGTATTTT
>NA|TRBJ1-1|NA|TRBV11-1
CASSFAGAAREAFF
TGTGCCAGCAGCTTTGCGGGGGCCGCCCGTGAAGCTTTCTTT
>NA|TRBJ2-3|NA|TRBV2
CASSGLTRGGTDTQYF
TGTGCCAGCAGTGGATTAACCAGGGGAGGAACAGATACGCAGTATTTT
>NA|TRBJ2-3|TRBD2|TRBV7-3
CASSLTATSGRADTDTQYF
TGTGCCAGCAGCTTAACAGCCACTAGCGGGAGGGCCGACACAGATACGCAGTATTTT
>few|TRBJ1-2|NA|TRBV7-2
CASSLVSGASYGYTF
TGTGCCAGCAGCTTAGTTTCAGGGGCGAGTTATGGCTACACCTTC
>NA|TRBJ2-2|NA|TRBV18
CASSPTGANTGELFF
TGTGCCAGCTCACCAACAGGAGCGAACACCGGGGAGCTGTTTTTT
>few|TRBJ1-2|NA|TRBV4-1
CASSQDQAARRGYTF
TGCGCCAGCAGCCAAGACCAGGCCGCCCGGCGGGGCTACACCTTC
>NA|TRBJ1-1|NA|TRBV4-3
CASRNQGITEAFF
TGCGCCAGCAGAAATCAGGGGATCACTGAAGCTTTCTTT
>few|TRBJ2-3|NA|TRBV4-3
CASSQGPGKGADTQYF
TGCGCCAGCAGCCAAGGTCCGGGGAAAGGCGCAGATACGCAGTATTTT
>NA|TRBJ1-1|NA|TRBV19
CASSIYRVGNTEAFF
TGTGCCAGTAGTATATACAGGGTGGGCAACACTGAAGCTTTCTTT
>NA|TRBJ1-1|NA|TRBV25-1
CASSAMTVNTEAFF
TGTGCCAGCAGTGCTATGACAGTCAACACTGAAGCTTTCTTT
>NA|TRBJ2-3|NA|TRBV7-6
CASSTSADTQYF
TGTGCCAGCTCGACCTCCGCGGATACGCAGTATTTT
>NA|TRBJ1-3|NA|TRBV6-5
CASSLSVSGNTIYF
TGTGCCAGCAGTTTGTCGGTCTCTGGAAACACCATATATTTT
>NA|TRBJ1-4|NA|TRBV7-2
CASSLAGQNREKLFF
TGTGCCAGCAGCTTAGCCGGACAGAATCGGGAAAAACTGTTTTTT
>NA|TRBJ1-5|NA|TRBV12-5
CASGLAPDVANQPQHF
TGTGCTAGTGGTTTGGCCCCCGACGTGGCCAATCAGCCCCAGCATTTT
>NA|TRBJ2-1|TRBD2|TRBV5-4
CANGLAGNDEQFF
TGTGCCAACGGACTAGCGGGAAACGATGAGCAGTTCTTC
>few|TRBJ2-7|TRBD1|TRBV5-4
CASSLRRTGVTYEQYF
TGTGCCAGCAGCTTGCGGAGAACAGGGGTAACCTACGAGCAGTACTTC
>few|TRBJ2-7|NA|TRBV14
CASSQDLWGRGIYEQYF
TGTGCCAGCAGCCAAGATCTTTGGGGGCGAGGTATCTACGAGCAGTACTTC
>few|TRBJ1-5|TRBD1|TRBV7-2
CASSLGTAFDQPQHF
TGTGCCAGCAGCCTGGGGACAGCCTTTGATCAGCCCCAGCATTTT
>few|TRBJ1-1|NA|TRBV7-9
CASTIGRGSNTEAFF
TGTGCCAGCACGATCGGGCGGGGTTCGAACACTGAAGCTTTCTTT
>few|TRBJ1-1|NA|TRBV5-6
CASSLRREAFF
TGTGCCAGCAGCCTGAGAAGGGAAGCTTTCTTT
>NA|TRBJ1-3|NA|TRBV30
CAWSQGPGNTIYF
TGTGCCTGGAGTCAGGGACCTGGAAACACCATATATTTT
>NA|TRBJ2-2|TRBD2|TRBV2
CASRTGTSGSTNTGELFF
TGTGCCAGCAGAACTGGGACTAGCGGGAGCACGAACACCGGGGAGCTGTTTTTT
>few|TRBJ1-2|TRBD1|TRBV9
CASSAPDRGLYGYTF
TGTGCCAGCAGCGCCCCGGACAGGGGGCTGTATGGCTACACCTTC
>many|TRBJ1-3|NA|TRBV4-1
CASSQVTGRGNTIYF
TGCGCCAGCAGCCAGGTTACAGGGCGTGGAAACACCATATATTTT
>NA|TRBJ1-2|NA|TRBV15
CATSRRVGPYGYTF
TGTGCCACCAGCAGGCGGGTTGGACCCTATGGCTACACCTTC
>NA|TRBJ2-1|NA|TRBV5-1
CASSPLARYNEQFF
TGCGCCAGCAGCCCACTAGCACGTTACAATGAGCAGTTCTTC
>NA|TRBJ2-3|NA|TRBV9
CASSADREGVTQYF
TGTGCCAGCAGCGCGGACAGGGAGGGAGTTACGCAGTATTTT
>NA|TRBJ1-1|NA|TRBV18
CASSPLAWNTEAFF
TGTGCCAGCTCACCACTGGCCTGGAACACTGAAGCTTTCTTT
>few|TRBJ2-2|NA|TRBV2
CASRGTNTGELFF
TGTGCCAGCAGGGGGACTAACACCGGGGAGCTGTTTTTT
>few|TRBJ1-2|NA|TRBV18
CASSPRGENYGYTF
TGTGCCAGCTCACCACGGGGAGAAAACTATGGCTACACCTTC
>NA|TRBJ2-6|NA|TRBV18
CASSLQVSSSGANVLTF
TGTGCCAGCTCGCTACAGGTTAGCTCCTCTGGGGCCAACGTCCTGACTTTC
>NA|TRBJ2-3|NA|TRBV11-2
CASSLRGRGGGTQYF
TGTGCCAGCAGCTTACGTGGTAGGGGCGGAGGTACGCAGTATTTT
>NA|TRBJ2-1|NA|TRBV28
CATKARGRRSWAGQFF
TGTGCCACCAAAGCCAGAGGGCGCCGGTCTTGGGCGGGGCAGTTCTTC
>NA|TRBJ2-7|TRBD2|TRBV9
CASSSSGTQYEQYF
TGTGCCAGCAGCTCAAGCGGGACGCAGTACGAGCAGTACTTC
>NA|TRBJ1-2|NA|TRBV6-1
CASSEAPPGGYTF
TGTGCCAGCAGTGAAGCTCCCCCTGGTGGCTACACCTTC
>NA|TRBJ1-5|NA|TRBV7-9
CASSRQTGDYSNQPQHF
TGTGCCAGCAGCCGACAGACTGGGGACTATAGCAATCAGCCCCAGCATTTT
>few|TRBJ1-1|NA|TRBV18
CASSPFGLAEAFF
TGTGCCAGCTCACCATTCGGACTAGCTGAAGCTTTCTTT
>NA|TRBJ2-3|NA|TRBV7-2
CASSLGLYADTQYF
TGTGCCAGCAGCTTAGGTCTATATGCAGATACGCAGTATTTT
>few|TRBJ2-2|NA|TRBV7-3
CASSFLGLGTGELFF
TGTGCCAGCAGCTTCCTGGGGCTGGGTACCGGGGAGCTGTTTTTT
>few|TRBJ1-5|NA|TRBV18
CASSQDRLVSAQHF
TGTGCCAGCTCACAAGACAGGTTAGTCTCGGCCCAGCATTTT
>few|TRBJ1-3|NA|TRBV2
CASSEGATSSGNTIYF
TGTGCCAGCAGTGAGGGGGCTACGAGCTCTGGAAACACCATATATTTT
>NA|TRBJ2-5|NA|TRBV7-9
CASSQEGRSGLAQYF
TGTGCCAGCAGCCAGGAAGGGAGATCAGGGTTGGCCCAGTACTTC
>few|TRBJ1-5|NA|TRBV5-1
CASSLWGSENQPQHF
TGCGCCAGCAGCTTATGGGGGAGTGAGAATCAGCCCCAGCATTTT
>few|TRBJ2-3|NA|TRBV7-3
CASSLHQGFTDTQYF
TGTGCCAGCAGCTTACACCAGGGGTTCACAGATACGCAGTATTTT
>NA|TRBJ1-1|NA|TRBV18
CASSPSGHAFF
TGTGCCAGCTCACCGAGTGGACACGCTTTCTTT
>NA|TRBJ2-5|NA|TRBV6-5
CASSSQPGPQETQYF
TGTGCCAGCAGTTCTCAACCGGGACCCCAAGAGACCCAGTACTTC
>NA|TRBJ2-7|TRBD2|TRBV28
CASSFGTSGRRVSEQYF
TGTGCCAGCAGTTTCGGGACTAGCGGGAGAAGGGTGAGCGAGCAGTACTTC
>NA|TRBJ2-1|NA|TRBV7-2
CASSSSVLNEQFF
TGTGCCAGCAGCTCTAGCGTGCTCAATGAGCAGTTCTTC
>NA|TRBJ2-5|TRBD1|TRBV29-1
CSVERDRGRRETQYF
TGCAGCGTTGAAAGGGACAGGGGGCGCAGAGAGACCCAGTACTTC
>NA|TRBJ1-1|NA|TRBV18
CASSPTEAVTEAFF
TGTGCCAGCTCACCGACAGAGGCGGTCACTGAAGCTTTCTTT
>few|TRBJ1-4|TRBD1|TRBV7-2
CASSSRRGGLEKLFF
TGTGCCAGCAGCTCCCGTAGAGGGGGCTTGGAAAAACTGTTTTTT
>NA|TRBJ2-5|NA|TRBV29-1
CSVTRVVESSQYF
TGCAGCGTTACCAGGGTAGTTGAAAGTAGCCAGTACTTC
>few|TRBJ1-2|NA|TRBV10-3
CAISPHQLDNYGYTF
TGTGCCATCAGTCCCCATCAACTCGACAACTATGGCTACACCTTC
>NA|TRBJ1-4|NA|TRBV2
CASSEWGRQTRDGKLFF
TGTGCCAGCAGTGAATGGGGACGACAGACCAGGGACGGAAAACTGTTTTTT
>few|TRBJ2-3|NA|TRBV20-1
CSAGGTDTQYF
TGCAGTGCGGGGGGCACAGATACGCAGTATTTT